This T cell receptor (beta chain) appears in the sequencing data of a study of tumor-infiltrating lymphocytes in primary liver carcinoma. In its sample, this clonotype is medium-sized (0.01 to 0.1%). Reverse transcription of approximately 0.55 ug total RNA with a constant-region primer produced TCR beta cDNA. Nested multiplex PCR, run for three rounds with slightly modified ARM-PCR, yielded TCR beta libraries. The opening two PCR rounds, 10 cycles each, paired TRBV1-TRBV30 forward primers with a C-beta reverse primer. TCRdb reanalysed the multiplex PCR reads using MiXCR and keeps one entry per CDR3 protein. Among 330,000 or so distinct CDR3 sequences listed, 65% were seen once. Germline DNA was also extracted, and blood RNA was taken from unsorted whole blood. Germline V gene data show CDR1 as SQVTM and CDR2 as ANQGSEA. Trimming left V 7 bases short and J 5 bases short, with 8 bases between. This CDR3 spans 11 amino acids.

This receptor was obtained from a man aged 40-49 years with primary liver carcinoma and hepatitis B virus infection. The chain is built from TRBV29-1 and TRBJ1-4; D call uncertain. The material sequenced was peripheral blood. In DNA form, the CDR3 reads TGCAGCGGGTGGGAGAATGAAAAACTGTTTTTT. Its translation is CSGWENEKLFF.